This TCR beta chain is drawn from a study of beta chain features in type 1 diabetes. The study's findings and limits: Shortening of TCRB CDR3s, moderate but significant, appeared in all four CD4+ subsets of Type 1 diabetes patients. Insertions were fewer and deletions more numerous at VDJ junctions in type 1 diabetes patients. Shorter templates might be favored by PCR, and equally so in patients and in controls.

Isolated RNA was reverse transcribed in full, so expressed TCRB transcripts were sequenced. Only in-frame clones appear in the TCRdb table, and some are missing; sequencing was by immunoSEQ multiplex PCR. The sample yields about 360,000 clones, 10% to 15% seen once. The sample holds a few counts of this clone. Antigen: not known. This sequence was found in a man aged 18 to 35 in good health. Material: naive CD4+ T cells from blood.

CDR3 loop: CASTAGPRGTDTQYF. In DNA form, the CDR3 reads TGTGCCAGCACCGCGGGCCCCCGTGGCACAGATACGCAGTATTTT. The V and J genes are TRBV7-3 and TRBJ2-3, with D possibly matching TRBD2 (5 bases). Germline V gene sequence: CDR1 SGHTA, CDR2 FQGTGA. V lost 7 bases and J 1 base, leaving 15 bases between the germline ends. The CDR3 is 15 amino acids. The whole variable domain, remainder taken from reference TRBV7-3 and TRBJ2-3, is GAGVSQTPSNKVTEKGKYVELRCDPISGHTALYWYRQSLGQGPEFLIYFQGTGAADDSGLPNDRFFAVRPEGSVSTLKIQRTERGDSAVYLCASTAGPRGTDTQYFGPGTRLTVL.